This T cell receptor (beta chain) was identified in a study of T cells expressing NK-cell markers. Study-level background: Repertoire data for TCR beta were derived from sorted T cells (CD3+CD56+NKG2C+, CD3+CD56+NKG2C- and CD3+CD56-NKG2C+). In the group of eight sequenced donors, seven were HCMV-seropositive and one was seronegative.

About this clonotype: Its antigen is unknown.

Overall study results and limits: Of the CD8+ T cell pool in roughly six donors, roughly 1.0-7.5% was accounted for by dominant NKG2C+ clonotypes.

With the 5' RACE reads reprocessed, TCRdb shows one record per CDR3 protein and no DNA. Reported are about 150,000 distinct CDR3 sequences; the ten largest clones contain 37%. Sequencing used blood T cells: a sorted CD56 or NKG2C T cell subset, CD4+ or CD8+ T cells, or bulk PBMC T cells (not recorded which). This sequence was found in a woman aged 50 to 60 in good health.

This CDR3 reads CASSLQRDREFF. This sequence joins TRBV7-9 and TRBJ2-1; TCRdb reports TRBD1, a call that lacks DNA to check it against. The germline V gene has CDR1 SEHNR and CDR2 FQNEAQ (reference sequence). This CDR3 has 12 residues.